This T cell receptor (beta chain) was identified during a study of cytomegalovirus exposure and HLA in healthy donors. As for the study in general: A previous analysis identified approximately 110 million unique TCR beta sequences derived from 180 million or so T cells. Overall study findings and caveats: With high specificity and sensitivity, the classifier reportedly diagnosed cytomegalovirus status.

It was with 60 Vbeta and 13 Jbeta primers that the PCR ran. Using immunoSEQ multiplex PCR, the repertoire was profiled, and TCRdb retains in-frame clones only, with some absent. The top ten clones hold over 6% of a sample with more than 110,000 clones, 60% to 75% of them seen once. CDR3 length: 14 residues. CDR1 and CDR2 from the germline V gene are SGHNT and YYREEE (reference sequence). Deletions cut 0 bases from V and 10 bases from J, with 16 bases between. This clone was counted only a few times. Its target is not known. Material for sequencing was PBMCs. The chain employs TRBV5-4 and TRBJ1-2; D gene ambiguous. The TCR originated in a man aged 30 to 39 in good health and CMV-seronegative. The DNA for the CDR3 is TGTGCCAGCAGCTTGGATAACGCAGGCAACGACTACACCTTC. This translates into CASSLDNAGNDYTF. The whole variable domain, remainder taken from reference TRBV5-4 and TRBJ1-2, is ETGVTQSPTHLIKTRGQQVTLRCSSQSGHNTVSWYQQALGQGPQFIFQYYREEENGRGNFPPRFSGLQFPNYSSELNVNALELDDSALYLCASSLDNAGNDYTFGSGTRLTVV.